Listed below are T cell receptor beta chains from one sample, sequenced in a study of monozygotic twins with inflammatory bowel disease. TCRdb reprocessed the 5' RACE reads and keeps a single row for each CDR3 protein, giving no DNA. This sample contains some 190,000 distinct CDR3 sequences. Material: blood. Receptors were obtained from a human donor with ulcerative colitis or Crohn's disease, or a healthy co-twin of an affected twin (not recorded which). Both conserved end residues are part of each CDR3.

CDR3 protein	V gene	J gene
CASSVYSLDGQETQYF	TRBV9	TRBJ2-5
CASSPGGPSTDTQYF	TRBV4-1	TRBJ2-3
CASNKQGPANEKLFF	TRBV6-1	TRBJ1-4
CSAFGQETQYF	TRBV20-1	TRBJ2-5
CASSPGRESYEQYF	TRBV7-3	TRBJ2-7
CASSLLGQGVGEQYF	TRBV7-8	TRBJ2-7
CASSHGPGMAYEQYF	TRBV5-5	TRBJ2-7
CASSYGGLQETQYF	TRBV6-6	TRBJ2-5
CASSQEPLAGEDPAKNIQYF	TRBV4-3	TRBJ2-4
CASSKGVPTEAFF	TRBV7-2	TRBJ1-1
CASSAGLAGVDTQYF	TRBV7-8	TRBJ2-3
CASSYPGEPTDTQYF	TRBV6-2/TRBV6-3	TRBJ2-3
CASSQEKGTNYGYTF	TRBV4-1	TRBJ1-2
CASRVGGSSSYEQYF	TRBV28	TRBJ2-7
CASSLAAAQETQYF	TRBV5-6	TRBJ2-5
CSARGGGAVNEQFF	TRBV20-1	TRBJ2-1
CASSTGTDRTQYF	TRBV6-6	TRBJ2-5
CASSSQAGVRSDTQYF	TRBV7-2	TRBJ2-3
CASSSGRDLYNEQFF	TRBV7-9	TRBJ2-1
CASSLGSSVFMNTEAFF	TRBV5-1	TRBJ1-1